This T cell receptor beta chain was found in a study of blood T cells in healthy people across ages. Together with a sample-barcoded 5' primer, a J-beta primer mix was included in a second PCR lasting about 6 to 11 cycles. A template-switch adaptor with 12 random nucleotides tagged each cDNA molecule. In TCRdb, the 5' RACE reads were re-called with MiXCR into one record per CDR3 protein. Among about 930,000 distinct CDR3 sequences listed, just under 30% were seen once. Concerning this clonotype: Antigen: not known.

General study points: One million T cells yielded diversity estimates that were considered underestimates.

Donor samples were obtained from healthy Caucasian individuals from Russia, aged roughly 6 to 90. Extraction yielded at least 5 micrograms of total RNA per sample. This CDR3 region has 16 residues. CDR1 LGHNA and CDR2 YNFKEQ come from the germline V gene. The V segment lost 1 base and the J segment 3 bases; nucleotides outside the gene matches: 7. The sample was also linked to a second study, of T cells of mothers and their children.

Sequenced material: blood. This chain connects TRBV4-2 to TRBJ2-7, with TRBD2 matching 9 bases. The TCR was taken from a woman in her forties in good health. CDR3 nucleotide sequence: TGTGCCAGCAGCCAAGCTAGCGGGGCAGTCTACTACGAGCAGTACTTC. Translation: CASSQASGAVYYEQYF.